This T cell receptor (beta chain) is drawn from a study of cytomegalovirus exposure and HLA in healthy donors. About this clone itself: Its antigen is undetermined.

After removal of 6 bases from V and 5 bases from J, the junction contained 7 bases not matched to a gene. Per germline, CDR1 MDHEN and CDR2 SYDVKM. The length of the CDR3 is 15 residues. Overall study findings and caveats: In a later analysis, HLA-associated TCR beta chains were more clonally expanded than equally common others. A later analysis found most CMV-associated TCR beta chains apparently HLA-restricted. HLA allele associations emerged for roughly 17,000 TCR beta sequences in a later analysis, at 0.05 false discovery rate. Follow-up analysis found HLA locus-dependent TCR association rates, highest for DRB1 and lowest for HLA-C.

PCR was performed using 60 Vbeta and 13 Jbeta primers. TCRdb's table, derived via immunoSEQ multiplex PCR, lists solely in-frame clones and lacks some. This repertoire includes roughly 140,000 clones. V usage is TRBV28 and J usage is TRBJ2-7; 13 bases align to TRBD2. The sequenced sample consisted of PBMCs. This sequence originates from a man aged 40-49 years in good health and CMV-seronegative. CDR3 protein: CASRASGTSGDEQYF. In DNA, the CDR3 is TGTGCCAGCAGAGCCTCCGGGACTAGCGGGGACGAGCAGTACTTC.